This T cell receptor (beta chain) was observed in a study of T cells expressing NK-cell markers. Whole-study context: The TCR beta repertoires were obtained from sorted CD3+CD56+NKG2C+, CD3+CD56+NKG2C- and CD3+CD56-NKG2C+ T cells.

For this clonotype: What it binds is unknown.

Findings and caveats of the study: These clonotypes, the leaders elsewhere, also led the CD3+CD56-NKG2C+ fraction in four donors.

The CDR3 runs 13 residues. The germline V gene encodes CDR1 MNHEY and CDR2 SMNVEV (reference sequence). UMIs accompanied the 5'RACE template switching by which TCR beta cDNA was made. From the 5' RACE reads, TCRdb lists one entry per CDR3 protein and no DNA. The table lists 400,000 to 550,000 distinct CDR3 sequences. The sample comprised blood T cells: a sorted CD56 or NKG2C T cell subset, CD4+ or CD8+ T cells, or bulk PBMC T cells (not recorded which). This clonotype was sampled from a woman between 18 and 69 years old in good health. The J gene is TRBJ1-2, the V gene TRBV27. This CDR3 is CASSLGSAYGYTF.